These 7 T cell receptor beta chains originate from one sample sequenced in a study of cytomegalovirus exposure and HLA in healthy donors (dated by TCRdb to about 2017). Library generation was performed with the immunoSEQ multiplex PCR assay. The multiplex PCR relied on a mix of 60 forward primers for TCR Vbeta segments and 13 reverse primers for TCR Jbeta segments. TCRdb stores this immuneACCESS table with in-frame sequences only. Part of the clones is absent; in the studies checked, under half of the shortfall reflects unresolved V genes, and no reason is known for the rest. Here the sample has about 150,000 clones; 75% to 85% occur a single time. The top ten clones comprise around 7.2% of the sample. The material sequenced was PBMCs. Source of these receptors: a man aged 25-45 years in good health and CMV-seropositive.

V usage is TRBV30 and J usage is TRBJ1-1; perhaps TRBD1 as D (6 bases). The V gene lost 6 bases and the J gene lost 8 bases, with 16 bases spanning the gap. This CDR3 is 12 amino acids long. Germline CDR1 GTSNPN, CDR2 SVGIG (reference sequence). CDR3 protein: CACSPRTDEAFF. The CDR3 DNA reads TGTGCCTGTAGCCCCCGGACAGACGAAGCTTTCTTT.

The chain links TRBV6-6 to TRBJ2-1; 10 bases match TRBD1. CDR1 MNHNY and CDR2 SVGAGI come from the germline V gene (reference sequence). V dropped 8 bases and J dropped 4; count of bases not matched to a gene: 5. This CDR3 contains 14 residues. CDR3 sequence: CASSGQGEYNEQFF. The CDR3 DNA is TGTGCCAGCTCCGGACAGGGGGAGTACAATGAGCAGTTCTTC.

This clone was observed a single time. This chain uses TRBV7-6 with TRBJ1-5; D is possibly TRBD1 (5 bases). From germline, CDR1 is SGHVS and CDR2 FNYEAQ. V lost 5 bases and J lost 0, with 17 bases in between. The CDR3 spans 17 residues. CDR3 nucleotide sequence: TGTGCCAGCAGCCCCTACCGCAGGGCATATAGCAATCAGCCCCAGCATTTT. Translating it yields CASSPYRRAYSNQPQHF.

The chain joins TRBV30 to TRBJ2-3, with TRBD2 matching over 11 bases. The germline gives CDR1 GTSNPN, CDR2 SVGIG (reference sequence). The CDR3 extends over 14 amino acids. Losses at the gene ends were 3 bases for V and 4 bases for J; bases not matched to a gene: 3. CDR3 protein: CAWRVSGGADTQYF. In nucleotides, the CDR3 is TGTGCCTGGAGGGTTAGCGGGGGGGCAGATACGCAGTATTTT.

To note about this clone: Other nucleotide sequences in the sample specify the same CDR3. The genes are TRBV28 and TRBJ1-2; 7 nucleotides line up with TRBD1. The CDR3 spans 13 residues. Trimming at V came to 4 bases and at J to 8 bases, leaving 7 bases not matched to a gene. Germline V gene sequence: CDR1 MDHEN, CDR2 SYDVKM. Written as DNA, the CDR3 is TGTGCCAGCAGTTCGGGGCAGGGGGTGGGCTACACCTTC. Translating gives CASSSGQGVGYTF.

The gene calls are TRBV11-2 and TRBJ1-1, with D perhaps matching TRBD1 (6 bases). Germline loops: CDR1 SGHAT, CDR2 FQNNGV. CDR3 length equals 13 residues. The V end was cut by 1 base, the J end by 11 bases, with 14 bases between. This CDR3 is CASSLGGPGVAFF. The CDR3 bases are TGTGCCAGCAGCTTAGGGGGACCAGGGGTGGCTTTCTTT. Looking up the rest from reference TRBV11-2 and TRBJ1-1 gives the full variable domain: EAGVAQSPRYKIIEKRQSVAFWCNPISGHATLYWYQQILGQGPKLLIQFQNNGVVDDSQLPKDRFSAERLKGVDSTLKIQPAKLEDSAVYLCASSLGGPGVAFFGQGTRLTVV.

This rearrangement joins TRBV10-1 to TRBJ2-7, with 9 nucleotides matching TRBD1. Trimming took 10 bases from V and 1 from J; bases not matched to a gene: 8. Germline CDR1 is WNHNN and CDR2 is SYGVQD (reference sequence). The CDR3 spans 14 residues. The CDR3 DNA reads TGCGCCAACCCGGGACAGGGAGTATCCTACGAGCAGTACTTC. Its protein is CANPGQGVSYEQYF.